The following is a T cell receptor beta chain sequence with its context. Its target is not known. The data originate from a study of cytomegalovirus exposure and HLA in healthy donors. The CDR3 contains 15 residues. Trimming removed 4 bases from V and 6 bases from J; junction bases left unmatched: 9. Germline lookup yields CDR1 LGHNA and CDR2 YNFKEQ. Sequencing was performed with immunoSEQ multiplex PCR; in TCRdb, only in-frame clones are kept and a portion is missing. Among about 130,000 clones listed, over 80% were seen once. Notes on the study in general: Around 160 TCR beta chains were listed as cytomegalovirus-associated.

The rearrangement joins TRBV4-2 to TRBJ2-1; 7 bases agree with TRBD1. The sample was PBMCs. The sequence derives from a woman younger than 45 in good health and CMV-seropositive. This CDR3 reads CASSPGGGWGNEQFF. The CDR3 nucleotides read TGTGCCAGCAGCCCAGGGGGTGGTTGGGGCAATGAGCAGTTCTTC.